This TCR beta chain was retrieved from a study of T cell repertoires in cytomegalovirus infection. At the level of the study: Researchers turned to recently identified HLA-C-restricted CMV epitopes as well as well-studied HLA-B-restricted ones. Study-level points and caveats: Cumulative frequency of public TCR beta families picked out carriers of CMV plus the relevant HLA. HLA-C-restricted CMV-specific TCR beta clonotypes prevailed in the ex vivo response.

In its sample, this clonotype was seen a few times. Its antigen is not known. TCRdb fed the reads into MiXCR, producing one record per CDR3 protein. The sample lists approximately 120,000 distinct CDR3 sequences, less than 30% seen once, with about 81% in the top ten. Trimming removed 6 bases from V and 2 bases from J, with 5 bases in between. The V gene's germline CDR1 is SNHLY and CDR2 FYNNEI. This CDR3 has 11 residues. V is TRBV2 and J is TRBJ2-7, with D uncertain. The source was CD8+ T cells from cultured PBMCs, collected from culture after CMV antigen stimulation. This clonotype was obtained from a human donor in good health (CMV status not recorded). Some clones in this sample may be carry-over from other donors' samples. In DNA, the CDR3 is TGTGCCAGCAGAAGCCCCTACGAGCAGTACTTC. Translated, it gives CASRSPYEQYF.